In this sample, the clone carrying this T cell receptor (beta chain) turned up many times. The antigen is not known. TCRdb passed the 5' RACE reads through MiXCR, listing each CDR3 protein once. The sample records about 75,000 distinct CDR3 sequences, 13% being singletons. The time point here: sample taken at primary tumor resection. Unsorted whole RNA from tumor, nontumor lung or frozen PBMC underwent sequencing. The sample comes from a study of spatial heterogeneity in lung cancer. Study-wide points: The appearance of ubiquitous expanded tumor TCRs in blood was greater at resection than follow-up.

CDR1 is SQVTM and CDR2 is ANQGSEA in the germline V gene. This CDR3 is built from 13 residues. Trimming shortened V by 1 base and J by 5 bases, and 11 bases separated the two germline ends. The TCR comes from a male donor with early-stage non-small cell lung cancer. The sample here was PBMCs, taken at surgery. V is TRBV29-1 and J is TRBJ2-5, with D uncertain. CDR3 nucleotides: TGCAGCGTTGAAGGAGTCCTTGCGGAGACCCAGTACTTC. It translates to CSVEGVLAETQYF.